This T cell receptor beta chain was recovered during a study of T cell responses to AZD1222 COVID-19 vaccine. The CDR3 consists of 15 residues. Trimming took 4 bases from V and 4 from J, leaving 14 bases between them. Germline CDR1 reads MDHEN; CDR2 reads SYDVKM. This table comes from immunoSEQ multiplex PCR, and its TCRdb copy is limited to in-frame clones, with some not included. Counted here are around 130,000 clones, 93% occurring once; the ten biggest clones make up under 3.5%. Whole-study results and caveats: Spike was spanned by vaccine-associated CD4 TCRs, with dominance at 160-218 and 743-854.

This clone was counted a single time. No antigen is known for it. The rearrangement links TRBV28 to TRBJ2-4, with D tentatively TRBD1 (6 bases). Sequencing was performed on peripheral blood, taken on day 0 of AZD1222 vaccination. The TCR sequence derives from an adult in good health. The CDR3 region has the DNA TGTGCCAGCAGTTCCGGGACAATCCTGAAAAACATTCAGTACTTC. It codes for CASSSGTILKNIQYF.